This TCR beta chain derives from a study of cytomegalovirus exposure and HLA in healthy donors (TCRdb year 2017). Study-wide context: In an earlier analysis of 587 of the donors, under 300 Gb of sequence data and 117 million unique TCR beta sequences from roughly 190 million T cells were reported. An early release that covered fewer than 750 HLA-typed donors contained around 300 gigabases of sequencing data and around 80 million unique TCR sequences. Of the approximately 370 genotyped donors, approximately 81% were placed in the genetic ancestry cluster associated with self-reported Caucasian donors. The aim of the study was to test whether cataloging public T cell receptors could identify signatures of past pathogen exposure. The study used immunosequencing to profile the T cell repertoires of around 600 subjects and linked those repertoires to cytomegalovirus serostatus. In addition to the first cohort of 500 to 850 subjects, a separate validation cohort of approximately 130 different subjects was used. To predict cytomegalovirus infection status, the study combined high-throughput TCR immunosequencing, statistical association of individual TCRs with disease status, and machine learning. In a later analysis, previously published TCR beta repertoires from more than 500 donors were re-analyzed and high-resolution HLA genotyping was added so that TCR occurrence patterns could be studied. Rather than drawing on any new phenotypic data, the later analysis identified candidate immune exposures from TCR beta sequences and the way those sequences occurred across donors. An earlier analysis of about 620 of the donors applied high-throughput TCR beta sequencing to assess whether each TCR beta V gene segment acted as functional or pseudogenic. Donor age, sex, ethnicity and CMV serostatus were compiled together with the repertoire data. In a later genetic analysis, genome-wide SNP genotypes for about three fifths of the roughly 670 donors were used, and that subset was treated as a discovery cohort. Every repertoire in the discovery cohort had been generated on one and the same sequencing platform. HLA typing included class I and class II loci at four-digit resolution. The number of donors typed differed by locus, with roughly 620-630 for A, B, C, DRB1 and DQB1, roughly 520 for DQA1, approximately 580 for DPA1, and 450 to 480 for DPB1. A handful of DR-DQ haplotypes were handled as single units for association and clustering because linkage in the cohort was strong. Across roughly 420 genotyped donors of the cohort, an average of about 240,000 unique TCR beta nucleotide sequences per donor were sequenced, and around 20% of those sequences were non-productive.

The cohort comprised 550 to 700 healthy bone marrow donors. Cohort members were all nominally healthy when sampled, although unrecorded immune exposures were likely present. The donor tested CMV seronegative and was one of the 352 seronegative cohort members. Each donor provided a peripheral blood sample, and peripheral blood mononuclear cells were used for TCR beta sequencing. Genomic DNA was extracted from the blood cell samples with the Qiagen DNeasy Blood Extraction Kit. Deletion took 6 bases off V and 0 bases off J, with a span of 15 bases between the germline ends. Measured from the cysteine to the phenylalanine, the CDR3 is 16 residues long. The read is trimmed to its CDR3 DNA, 48 bases read in frame from base 1. The germline V gene encodes CDR1 LNHDA and CDR2 SQIVND (reference sequence). The library came from the immunoSEQ multiplex PCR assay. The multiplex PCR relied on a mix of 60 forward primers for TCR Vbeta segments and 13 reverse primers for TCR Jbeta segments. Amplification of the CDR3 region of rearranged TCR beta genes was performed with a multiplex PCR assay on genomic DNA. The Illumina HiSeq System was used to sequence the amplified TCR beta libraries as 87-base-pair reads. Per the original workflow: A later analysis tallied around 80 million unique TCR beta chains across the roughly 610 repertoires, and about 12 million of those chains were shared by two or more donors. To remove PCR and sequencing errors, raw reads were error-corrected and collapsed into unique sequences using a nearest-neighbor algorithm that merged closely related sequences. To assign V, D and J gene segments, CDR3 sequences were aligned to IMGT reference sequences. Each retained sequence needed at least a six-nucleotide match to both a V gene segment and a J gene segment. Rearrangements were classified as productive when the CDR3 lacked stop codons and remained in frame with V and J, and all other rearrangements were classified as non-productive. CDR3 was defined by IMGT convention, running from the second conserved V-encoded cysteine to the conserved J-encoded phenylalanine. Sequences without an unambiguous match to a single V gene segment were excluded from the earlier analysis of a few hundred of the donors. In an earlier analysis of a few hundred of the donors, V segments were called functional above 56.7% productive rearrangements and were called segregating when the between-donor standard deviation exceeded 5%. To diagnose cytomegalovirus status from the catalog of TCR beta chain sequences, a statistical classification framework was built. In a later analysis, TCR nucleotide sequences were compared against IMGT/GENE-DB human TR gene sequences so that V and J genes could be assigned. A later analysis assigned CDR3 sequences and most-parsimonious VDJ recombination scenarios with the TCRdist pipeline. In a later analysis, every TCR beta chain was defined by the combination of its CDR3 amino acid sequence and its V-gene family, and reads without a unique V-gene family were dropped. To address suspected cross-contamination and a sequencing artifact, a later analysis removed approximately 600 highly shared, low-generation-probability nucleotide sequences. In a later analysis, a clonal expansion index was calculated for each public chain from normalized within-repertoire ranks of inferred template counts. In a later analysis, generation probabilities were computed using a VDJ recombination model fitted to out-of-frame rearrangements, and the results were checked against IGoR. In a later analysis, hypergeometric tests were used to score TCR-TCR, TCR-HLA and TCR-CMV co-occurrence, with a repertoire-size bias correction applied to TCR pairs. To estimate false discovery rates, a later analysis permuted the HLA or CMV assignments 20 times. In a later analysis, co-occurring TCRs were grouped using DBSCAN, and TCRdist sequence similarity was added for clustering within HLA-allele-positive subsets. For co-occurrence clustering, repertoires with fewer than 30,000 or more than 120,000 public chains were excluded, along with roughly 5 repertoires with anomalous nucleotide sharing. TCRdb took this table from immuneACCESS and kept in-frame rearrangements with V and J called. Such tables lack part of the clones; where checked against another copy, unresolved V genes explain under half of the gap, and the rest is unexplained. The V and J calls and clone size are taken from that table; D and trimming were inferred from the DNA. This sample gives approximately 300,000 clones in total; 75% to 85% of them show up just once. Of the sample, over 0.3% falls within the top ten clones.

Results and caveats for the whole study, not just this receptor: According to the authors, the approach could potentially be generalized to other disease states and immunological phenotypes. In both the original and validation cohorts, the classifier was reported to diagnose cytomegalovirus status with high specificity and sensitivity. Because the 87-base-pair reads could not distinguish some IMGT-functional V segments, including TRBV6-2 and TRBV6-3, those segments were excluded. A cluster of highly shared sequence variants was judged likely to represent a technical artifact of the sequencing pipeline. Because some donors lacked HLA typing at each locus, the association tests relied only on the typed subset. The presence/absence analyses assumed that sequencing depth was roughly uniform across donors, and that assumption may not be true. An association between a missense DCLRE1C variant and V-gene and J-gene trimming of TCR beta chains was found in a later genetic analysis and replicated in an independent cohort. A further reported finding was that TCR beta sequences accurately predicted the HLA-A and HLA-B alleles for most subjects in the first cohort. Assigning TCR associations to individual alleles was difficult when HLA alleles, especially DR and DQ, strongly co-occurred. In a later analysis, most CMV-associated TCR beta chains were found to appear HLA-restricted, with HLA associations seemingly driven largely by CMV exposure. Compared with the approximately 710-donor mean, donors in an Asian-associated ancestry cluster had fewer N-insertions in productive TCRs, according to a later genetic analysis. In a later analysis, several top co-occurrence clusters were reported to appear linked to parvovirus B19, influenza, CMV and Epstein-Barr virus. According to a later analysis, TCR association rates differed among HLA loci, with DRB1 alleles showing the most associated TCRs and HLA-C alleles showing the fewest. A few of the identified cytomegalovirus-associated TCR beta chains were confirmed in vitro to be specific for cytomegalovirus antigens. Because counts were too low, about 18 rarely observed V segments, including chromosome 9 orphons, were excluded from the earlier analysis of 587 of the donors. Most TCR sequences were seen in very few donors, while some public TCRs were found in many individuals. A later analysis associated around 16,000 TCR beta sequences with specific HLA alleles at a false discovery rate of 0.05. The cohort was sequenced for TCR beta chains only, and without alpha or paired-chain data the features that could be detected were limited. The study listed 164 TCR beta chains as associated with cytomegalovirus. Correlated functional status among segregating V segments might reflect linkage disequilibrium, but an unknown experimental factor could not be ruled out. CMV serostatus was the only immune exposure information available for the cohort. In a later analysis, HLA-associated TCR beta chains were found to be more clonally expanded and to have lower generation probabilities than equally common non-associated chains. In an earlier analysis of around 500 of the donors, most TCR beta V segments appeared in productive rearrangements about 87% or about 30% of the time, broadly matching IMGT annotations.

As regards this clone: Its antigen is unknown. Base qualities are not recorded, but no much larger clone differs from it by a single base.

The rearrangement joined TRBV19 to TRBJ2-4; perhaps TRBD1 is the D gene, with 6 bases matching. The source material was PBMCs. The TCR comes from a girl aged 2 to 10 in good health and CMV-seronegative. The CDR3 reads as follows: CASRGHSLLAKNIQYF. The DNA is as follows: TGTGCCAGTAGGGGACACTCTCTTCTAGCCAAAAACATTCAGTACTTC.